One sample yielded the 21 T cell receptor beta chains listed below, sequenced in a study of somatic mutations in cytotoxic T cells in rheumatoid arthritis (TCRdb year 2017). The library came from the immunoSEQ multiplex PCR assay. Imported from immuneACCESS, the table was reduced by TCRdb to in-frame sequences with V and J called. These copies leave out some clones; in studies compared against another copy, an unresolved V gene accounts for under half, and the cause of the remainder is not known. Present in this sample are about 30,000 clones, 82% of which were seen just once. 8.4% of the sample is taken by the ten largest. Sequencing used CD8+ T cells sorted from blood. These receptors originate from an adult with rheumatoid arthritis.

This chain joins TRBV19 and TRBJ1-1; 9 bases match TRBD1. This CDR3 has 14 residues. Germline values: CDR1 LNHDA, CDR2 SQIVND (reference sequence). Losses at the gene ends were 6 bases for V and 6 bases for J; bases not matched to a gene: 8. The CDR3 nucleotides read TGTGCCAGTAGCGTACAGGGGGCGCGGGCTGAAGCTTTCTTT. Residues: CASSVQGARAEAFF.

V gene TRBV7-6 combines with J gene TRBJ2-1, with 8 bases matching TRBD1. Germline V gives CDR1 SGHVS, CDR2 FNYEAQ. The CDR3 runs 14 residues. Trimming took 5 bases from V and 8 from J; bases not matched to a gene: 8. The CDR3 is CASSPLDRVDEQFF. DNA for the CDR3: TGTGCCAGCAGCCCCTTGGACAGGGTCGATGAGCAGTTCTTC. Using reference TRBV7-6 and TRBJ2-1 for the parts outside the CDR3, the full variable domain is GAGVSQSPRYKVTKRGQDVALRCDPISGHVSLYWYRQALGQGPEFLTYFNYEAQQDKSGLPNDRFSAERPEGSISTLTIQRTEQRDSAMYRCASSPLDRVDEQFFGPGTRLTVL.

The rearrangement joins TRBV28 to TRBJ2-7, with TRBD1 identical over 9 bases. J was trimmed by 7 bases and V by 6 bases; bases with no gene match: 13. Germline lookup yields CDR1 MDHEN and CDR2 SYDVKM. This CDR3 spans 15 amino acids. CDR3 in amino acids: CASSPVGQGRGEQYF. CDR3 nucleotides: TGTGCCAGCAGCCCCGTAGGACAGGGGAGAGGGGAGCAGTACTTC.

The chain employs TRBV19 and TRBJ2-1; 13 bases are a match to TRBD2. The CDR3 contains 15 residues. Germline trimming cut 4 bases from V and 8 bases from J; bases unmatched to any gene: 5. Germline V CDR1 and CDR2: LNHDA, SQIVND (reference sequence). CDR3 DNA: TGTGCCAGTAGTAGGACTAGCGGGAGTTACGATGAGCAGTTCTTC. Translation: CASSRTSGSYDEQFF. Using reference TRBV19 and TRBJ2-1 for the parts outside the CDR3, the full variable domain is DGGITQSPKYLFRKEGQNVTLSCEQNLNHDAMYWYRQDPGQGLRLIYYSQIVNDFQKGDIAEGYSVSREKKESFPLTVTSAQKNPTAFYLCASSRTSGSYDEQFFGPGTRLTVL.

The J gene is TRBJ1-1, the V gene TRBV28; 10 nucleotides agree with TRBD1. The germline gives CDR1 MDHEN, CDR2 SYDVKM. J was trimmed by 8 bases and V by 7 bases; bases with no gene match: 10. This CDR3 spans 14 amino acids. The CDR3 sequence: CASTMDRGTPEAFF. CDR3 nucleotide sequence: TGTGCCAGCACCATGGACAGGGGGACTCCCGAAGCTTTCTTT.

The rearrangement uses TRBV5-4 and TRBJ1-2, with D possibly being TRBD1 (5 bases). Trimming cost V 3 bases and J 3 bases, with 15 bases left between them. The length of the CDR3 is 15 residues. The V gene's germline CDR1 is SGHNT and CDR2 YYREEE (reference sequence). The CDR3 bases are TGTGCCAGCAGCTGGGGCTCCCAGCCCTACTATGGCTACACCTTC. Its translation is CASSWGSQPYYGYTF.

The chain joins TRBV29-1 to TRBJ1-4; weak D call: TRBD1 (5 bases). In germline, CDR1 is SQVTM, CDR2 ANQGSEA. This CDR3 region has 15 residues. V lost 6 bases to trimming and J lost 0 bases, with 14 bases between them. Here the CDR3 DNA reads TGCAGCGTCGGGGGGACGGAAACAACTAATGAAAAACTGTTTTTT. It encodes CSVGGTETTNEKLFF.

The chain has TRBV7-2 and TRBJ2-1; D unresolved. The CDR3 has 11 residues. CDR1 is SGHTA, CDR2 FQGNSA, per germline. Deletions cut 6 bases from V and 10 bases from J, with 10 bases between. The CDR3 is CASSQALEQFF. The DNA for the CDR3 is TGTGCCAGCAGTCAAGCGTTGGAGCAGTTCTTC.

In DNA, the CDR3 is TGTGCCAGCAGTGACGGGTACCTCTATAATTCACCCCTCCACTTT. It translates to CASSDGYLYNSPLHF. The chain uses TRBV6-4 and TRBJ1-6; D ambiguous. V lost 2 bases to trimming and J lost 3 bases, with 8 bases between them. Looked up from germline, CDR1 is MRHNA and CDR2 is SNTAGT. The CDR3 is 15 residues long.

The CDR3 nucleotides are TGCGCCAGCAGCTGGACTAGCGGGGATTACAATGAGCAGTTCTTC. It codes for CASSWTSGDYNEQFF. This chain links TRBV5-1 with TRBJ2-1; TRBD2 matches at 12 bases. The CDR3 is 15 residues long. After removal of 3 bases from V and 4 bases from J, the junction contained 2 bases not matched to a gene. The germline V gene has CDR1 SGHRS and CDR2 YFSETQ.

This clone showed up just a few times. The chain combines TRBV4-3 with TRBJ2-3; TRBD1 aligns across 10 bases. The CDR3 is made up of 16 amino acids. Losses at the gene ends were 0 bases for V and 6 bases for J; bases not matched to a gene: 6. The germline CDR1 and CDR2 sequences are LGHNA and YSLEER. The CDR3 loop reads CASSQDLGQGVDTQYF. The CDR3 nucleotides read TGCGCCAGCAGCCAAGATTTAGGACAGGGGGTGGATACGCAGTATTTT.

This chain joins TRBV15 and TRBJ1-2; TRBD1 might be the D (5 bases). Germline CDR1 reads LNHNV; CDR2 reads YYDKDF (reference sequence). This CDR3 has 14 residues. Trimming removed 0 bases from V and 8 bases from J, with 13 bases in between. CDR3 sequence reads: CATSRDSREHGYTF. CDR3 bases: TGTGCCACCAGCAGAGATTCCAGGGAGCACGGCTACACCTTC.

The chain has TRBV9 and TRBJ2-1, with D possibly matching TRBD2 (6 bases). V was shortened by 0 bases and J by 3 bases, with 10 bases between the two germline ends. The CDR3 covers 15 residues. The germline CDR1 and CDR2 sequences are SGDLS and YYNGEE. CDR3 region: CASSVDGSGYNEQFF. In nucleotides, the CDR3 is TGTGCCAGCAGCGTAGACGGGAGTGGCTACAATGAGCAGTTCTTC.

The V call is TRBV12-1, the J call TRBJ2-5; the table assigns TRBD2, which was not confirmed against the DNA. TRBV12-1 is noted as a pseudogene. There are 12 residues in the CDR3. The CDR3 reads CASSFGGGGLYF. The CDR3 DNA follows: TGTGCCAGCAGCTTTGGTGGCGGGGGGCTATACTTC.

The chain is built from TRBV11-2 and TRBJ1-5, with D possibly matching TRBD1 (5 bases). Per the germline V gene, CDR1 is SGHAT and CDR2 is FQNNGV. The CDR3 runs to 19 residues. V was clipped by 5 bases and J by 0 bases, with 23 bases between them. CDR3 loop: CASSLKPPGGADSNQPQHF. Written as DNA, the CDR3 is TGTGCCAGCAGCCTAAAACCCCCCGGCGGGGCGGATAGCAATCAGCCCCAGCATTTT.

The chain is built from TRBV7-9 and TRBJ2-2, with 10 bases aligning to TRBD2. CDR3 length equals 17 residues. V lost 1 base and J lost 6; bases outside the gene matches: 8. Germline CDR1 reads SEHNR; CDR2 reads FQNEAQ (reference sequence). This CDR3 reads CASSLGGLAGVAGELFF. The CDR3 DNA is TGTGCCAGCAGCTTAGGGGGTCTAGCGGGAGTTGCCGGGGAGCTGTTTTTT.

The rearrangement uses TRBV7-9 and TRBJ2-2, with 8 bases matching TRBD1. V was clipped by 5 bases and J by 4 bases; unmatched bases: 3. CDR3 length: 14 residues. Germline CDR1 SEHNR, CDR2 FQNEAQ (reference sequence). CDR3 in DNA: TGTGCCAGCAGCGGACAGGGTAGCACCGGGGAGCTGTTTTTT. This gives the protein CASSGQGSTGELFF.

V usage is TRBV6-1 and J usage is TRBJ1-2, with D possibly being TRBD1 (6 bases). CDR1 and CDR2 (germline): MNHNS, SASEGT. The CDR3 has 17 residues. Between the trimmed V and J ends, which lost 3 bases and 1 base, there was a span of 18 bases. CDR3 residues: CASSDGVRGADNYGYTF. The CDR3 DNA follows: TGTGCCAGCAGTGACGGGGTGAGGGGGGCCGATAACTATGGCTACACCTTC.

This chain joins TRBV5-1 and TRBJ1-4; the match to TRBD1 covers 7 bases. Germline assignment: CDR1 SGHRS and CDR2 YFSETQ. Losses at the gene ends were 7 bases for V and 0 bases for J; bases not matched to a gene: 6. CDR3 length: 15 residues. In nucleotides, the CDR3 is TGCGCCAGCGGCAGGGGGGCCTCAACTAATGAAAAACTGTTTTTT. Protein sequence: CASGRGASTNEKLFF.

The chain is built from TRBV7-9 and TRBJ2-4, with D possibly being TRBD2 (7 bases). The CDR3 runs to 14 residues. Germline CDR1 reads SEHNR; CDR2 reads FQNEAQ (reference sequence). V lost 1 base, J lost 8 bases, and 12 bases lay in between. CDR3 protein: CASSLGGGPHIQYF. The CDR3 DNA follows: TGTGCCAGCAGCTTAGGGGGGGGGCCACACATTCAGTACTTC.

The chain has TRBV6-1 and TRBJ2-7; 10 bases agree with TRBD2. Germline lookup yields CDR1 MNHNS and CDR2 SASEGT. The junction had 13 bases not matched to a gene; V was cut back by 3 bases and J by 2 bases. CDR3 length: 18 amino acids. The CDR3 region has the DNA TGTGCCAGCAGTGATGGGATAGCGGGAGGAGATAGGGCCTACGAGCAGTACTTC. This translates into CASSDGIAGGDRAYEQYF.